These 21 T cell receptor beta chains were sequenced from one sample in a study of cytomegalovirus exposure and HLA in healthy donors. The PCR employed 60 Vbeta primers together with 13 Jbeta primers. Profiled with immunoSEQ multiplex PCR; TCRdb holds only in-frame clones, not every one. This sample yields 150,000 or so clones, of which over 70% are seen a single time; under 15% belongs to the top ten. Sequencing was carried out using PBMCs. These receptors came from a woman between 40 and 50 years old in good health and CMV-seronegative.

The chain employs TRBV10-3 and TRBJ2-5; TRBD2 matches at 8 bases. CDR3 length equals 15 residues. Looked up from germline, CDR1 is ENHRY and CDR2 is SYGVKD. V shed 2 bases and J 9 bases; nucleotides not matched to a gene: 11. The CDR3 loop is CAISEPREAGGAQYF. CDR3 bases: TGTGCCATCAGTGAGCCGCGGGAGGCTGGGGGGGCCCAGTACTTC.

The V and J genes are TRBV29-1 and TRBJ2-5, with 8 bases identical to TRBD2. The trim removed 5 bases at V and 2 bases at J, leaving 7 bases unmatched. Germline assignment: CDR1 SQVTM and CDR2 ANQGSEA. The CDR3 runs to 14 residues. The CDR3 DNA reads as TGCAGCGTTACCCGGGGGGGACCACAAGAGACCCAGTACTTC. It is translated as CSVTRGGPQETQYF.

V is TRBV6-5 and J is TRBJ1-6, with TRBD1 matching over 7 bases. Unmatched junction bases numbered 7, after V lost 6 bases and J lost 5 bases. Germline V gene lookup returns CDR1 MNHEY and CDR2 SVGAGI. The CDR3 runs to 15 residues. Written as DNA, the CDR3 is TGTGCCAGCAGGCCCGGGACAGAAGATAATTCACCCCTCCACTTT. Its protein product is CASRPGTEDNSPLHF.

CDR3 sequence reads: CASSLRAGGYNEQFF. The CDR3 coding sequence is TGTGCCAGCAGCTTAAGAGCGGGGGGCTACAATGAGCAGTTCTTC. This chain joins TRBV13 and TRBJ2-1, with 9 bases identical to TRBD2. CDR3 length equals 15 residues. The V gene's germline CDR1 is PRHDT and CDR2 FYEKMQ (reference sequence). V was pared by 2 bases and J by 3 bases, with 2 bases of the junction left unmatched.

The chain employs TRBV5-4 and TRBJ1-4, with D possibly being TRBD1 (5 bases). Trimming stripped 3 bases from V and 6 bases from J, with 15 bases between. The CDR3 spans 15 residues. Germline-derived CDR1 and CDR2 are SGHNT and YYREEE (reference sequence). CDR3 nucleotide sequence: TGTGCCAGCAGCTCGCAGAGGGGAGGGGATGAAAAACTGTTTTTT. Translating gives CASSSQRGGDEKLFF.

This clone is a singleton in its sample. V usage is TRBV28 and J usage is TRBJ2-7; 9 nucleotides match TRBD1. The CDR3 is made up of 15 amino acids. From germline, CDR1 is MDHEN and CDR2 SYDVKM. After removal of 7 bases from V and 2 bases from J, the junction contained 9 bases not matched to a gene. The CDR3 nucleotides read TGTGCCAGCACATCCCCTAGACAGGGGGCCTACGAGCAGTACTTC. It encodes CASTSPRQGAYEQYF.

J is TRBJ2-3 and V is TRBV15, with 9 nucleotides matching TRBD2. There are 14 residues in the CDR3. The V gene end was trimmed by 8 bases and the J gene end by 7 bases; junction bases not matched to a gene: 10. Germline V CDR1 and CDR2: LNHNV, YYDKDF (reference sequence). Here the CDR3 DNA reads TGTGCCACCGGCGGGCTAGCGGGGAAGTATACGCAGTATTTT. It specifies CATGGLAGKYTQYF.

This chain joins TRBV6-5 and TRBJ2-7; TRBD2 is a possible D gene (6 bases). The germline V and J ends were trimmed by 6 bases and 6 bases, with 15 bases remaining between them. Germline CDR1 MNHEY, CDR2 SVGAGI. CDR3 length equals 13 residues. The CDR3 nucleotides are TGTGCCAGCAGCAATGGACTATCTGGCGAGCAGTACTTC. Amino acid sequence: CASSNGLSGEQYF.

The chain couples TRBV6-5 to TRBJ2-3, with D tentatively TRBD2 (5 bases). The CDR3 has 15 residues. V shed 6 bases and J shed 6 bases, with 19 bases lying between them. From germline, CDR1 is MNHEY and CDR2 SVGAGI. The CDR3 is CASRKTREPTDTQYF. In DNA form, the CDR3 reads TGTGCCAGCAGGAAAACCCGGGAACCCACTGATACGCAGTATTTT.

V and J are TRBV7-2 and TRBJ1-4; tentatively, D is TRBD1 (5 bases). V shed 7 bases and J shed 8 bases, with 11 bases lying between them. CDR3 length: 12 amino acids. The germline gives CDR1 SGHTA, CDR2 FQGNSA. The CDR3 nucleotides are TGTGCCAGCAACGCAGGGAGGGAAAAACTGTTTTTT. Translated, it gives CASNAGREKLFF.

Comment on this clone: Sequence at one end of the junction differs from germline and may be a read error. This same CDR3 is encoded by further DNA sequences in the sample. The chain has TRBV5-1 and TRBJ2-1; 7 nucleotides match TRBD2. The CDR3 consists of 15 residues. Germline CDR1 and CDR2: SGHRS and YFSETQ. The DNA for the CDR3 is TGTGCCAGCAGCCAGCTAGCGGTCCCGTACAATGAGCAGTTCTTC. This gives the protein CASSQLAVPYNEQFF.

The chain joins TRBV10-3 to TRBJ2-5; 7 positions match TRBD1. V shed 5 bases and J 5 bases; nucleotides not matched to a gene: 8. The CDR3 is 14 residues long. Germline lookup yields CDR1 ENHRY and CDR2 SYGVKD. The CDR3 is CAISRGQILETQYF. CDR3 sequence (DNA): TGTGCCATCAGTAGGGGACAGATACTGGAGACCCAGTACTTC.

This sequence joins TRBV28 and TRBJ1-1; D gene unclear. V was pared by 6 bases and J by 8 bases, with 19 bases between. CDR1 and CDR2 (germline): MDHEN, SYDVKM. The CDR3 runs 14 residues. CDR3 nucleotides: TGTGCCAGCAGAACTCTTGGGCCCCACAGCGAAGCTTTCTTT. Translation gives CASRTLGPHSEAFF.

The genes are TRBV4-3 and TRBJ2-5, with TRBD2 matching 13 bases. This CDR3 has 16 amino acids. The germline gives CDR1 LGHNA, CDR2 YSLEER. Trimming cost V 4 bases and J 4 bases; bases outside gene matches: 6. In DNA form, the CDR3 reads TGCGCCAGCAGCCTCGGGACTAGCGGGACCCTAGAGACCCAGTACTTC. Residues: CASSLGTSGTLETQYF.

This chain connects TRBV5-8 to TRBJ1-5; D is perhaps TRBD1 (5 bases). Deletions cut 4 bases from V and 1 base from J, with 12 bases between. The germline V gene encodes CDR1 SGHTS and CDR2 YDEGEE. The CDR3 loop spans 15 amino acids. This chain's CDR3 is CASSTGLNSNQPQHF. The CDR3 DNA reads as TGTGCCAGCAGCACGGGACTGAACAGCAATCAGCCCCAGCATTTT.

Here the CDR3 DNA reads TGCGCCAGCAGCCAAGAGGACTACCCCTTCTACGAGCAGTACTTC. It specifies CASSQEDYPFYEQYF. V gene TRBV4-1 combines with J gene TRBJ2-7, with D possibly being TRBD2 (6 bases). V was trimmed by 0 bases and J by 3 bases, leaving 12 bases between them. Germline CDR1 MGHRA, CDR2 YSYEKL. This CDR3 is built from 15 residues.

This clone was seen once. The chain uses TRBV18 and TRBJ2-5; D is perhaps TRBD2 (6 bases). The CDR3 consists of 14 residues. Trimming shortened V by 1 base and J by 7 bases, and 13 bases separated the two germline ends. Per the germline V gene, CDR1 is KGHSH and CDR2 is LQKENI. CDR3 sequence (DNA): TGTGCCAGCTCACCACTCGGGGACTTCGGGACCCAGTACTTC. It yields the protein CASSPLGDFGTQYF.

This clone was counted a few times. The chain is built from TRBV6-5 and TRBJ1-1; no reliable D call. Trimming removed 3 bases at V and 0 bases at J, with 5 bases between. There are 13 residues in the CDR3. Per the germline V gene, CDR1 is MNHEY and CDR2 is SVGAGI. As DNA, the CDR3 is TGTGCCAGCAGTTATGACATGAACACTGAAGCTTTCTTT. This gives the protein CASSYDMNTEAFF.

The chain combines TRBV7-3 with TRBJ1-6; no definite D call. Germline V gene data show CDR1 as SGHTA and CDR2 as FQGTGA. The CDR3 extends over 13 amino acids. V was shortened by 1 base and J by 14 bases, with 12 bases between the two germline ends. CDR3 nucleotide sequence: TGTGCCAGCAGCTTAAGTCAGTTTGAGGCCCTCCACTTT. This codes for CASSLSQFEALHF.

This clone is deemed hyperexpanded. Other DNA sequences from this sample encode an identical CDR3 as well. The rearrangement joins TRBV5-6 to TRBJ1-1; 7 positions agree with TRBD1. Germline V gives CDR1 SGHDT, CDR2 YYEEEE. V trimming: 1 base; J trimming: 9 bases; junction bases outside the gene matches: 18. The CDR3 consists of 17 residues. In nucleotides, the CDR3 is TGTGCCAGCAGCTTGAAGTTCACAGGGGTAGCAAACGACAAAGCTTTCTTT. Translation gives CASSLKFTGVANDKAFF. The full variable domain, completed using reference TRBV5-6 and TRBJ1-1, is DAGVTQSPTHLIKTRGQQVTLRCSPKSGHDTVSWYQQALGQGPQFIFQYYEEEERQRGNFPDRFSGHQFPNYSSELNVNALLLGDSALYLCASSLKFTGVANDKAFFGQGTRLTVV.

The chain uses TRBV13 and TRBJ1-3; D gene ambiguous. The CDR3 runs 14 residues. The germline V gene has CDR1 PRHDT and CDR2 FYEKMQ (reference sequence). V dropped 5 bases and J dropped 3 bases, with 11 bases sitting between them. As DNA, the CDR3 is TGTGCCAGCAGCCTACGACACGTTGGAAACACCATATATTTT. It specifies CASSLRHVGNTIYF.